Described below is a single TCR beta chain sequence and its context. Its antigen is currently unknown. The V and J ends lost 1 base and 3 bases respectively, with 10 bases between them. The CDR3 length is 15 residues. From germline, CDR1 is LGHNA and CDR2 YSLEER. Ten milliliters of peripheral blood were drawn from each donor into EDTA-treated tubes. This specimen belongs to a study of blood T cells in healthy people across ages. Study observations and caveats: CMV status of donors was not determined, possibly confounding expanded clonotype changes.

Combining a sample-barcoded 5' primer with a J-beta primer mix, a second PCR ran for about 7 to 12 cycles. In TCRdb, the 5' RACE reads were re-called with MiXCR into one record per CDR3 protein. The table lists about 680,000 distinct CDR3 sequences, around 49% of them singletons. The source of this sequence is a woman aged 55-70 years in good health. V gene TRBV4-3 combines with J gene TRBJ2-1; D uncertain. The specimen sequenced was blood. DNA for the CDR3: TGCGCCAGCAGCCAAGTTGCGGAGAGCTACAATGAGCAGTTCTTC. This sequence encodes CASSQVAESYNEQFF.